This T cell receptor beta chain was found in a study of cytomegalovirus exposure and HLA in healthy donors. This clone was counted only a few times. Its cognate antigen is unknown. Per the germline V gene, CDR1 is SGHTA and CDR2 is FQGNSA. Trimming cost V 2 bases and J 6 bases; bases outside gene matches: 8. The CDR3 consists of 15 residues. PCR primers comprised 60 Vbeta and 13 Jbeta primers. The data were produced by immunoSEQ multiplex PCR, yet TCRdb's version contains in-frame clones alone and is incomplete. This sample has fewer than 150,000 clones, with 75% to 90% found just once. Study findings and constraints: TRBV6-2, TRBV6-3 and some other V segments were excluded as indistinguishable.

The chain is built from TRBV7-2 and TRBJ1-2; TRBD1 aligns across 8 bases. The TCR was taken from a man aged 45-60 years in good health and CMV-seronegative. The sequenced sample consisted of PBMCs. The CDR3 DNA follows: TGTGCCAGCAGCTTACGAACAGGGGGAATTCATGGCTACACCTTC. Encoded protein: CASSLRTGGIHGYTF. Looking up the rest from reference TRBV7-2 and TRBJ1-2 gives the full variable domain: GAGVSQSPSNKVTEKGKDVELRCDPISGHTALYWYRQSLGQGLEFLIYFQGNSAPDKSGLPSDRFSAERTGGSVSTLTIQRTQQEDSAVYLCASSLRTGGIHGYTFGSGTRLTVV.